Listed below are T cell receptor beta chains from one sample, sequenced in a study of T cells expressing NK-cell markers. TCRdb re-analyzed the 5' RACE reads; it lists each CDR3 protein once, without DNA. The sample data list 500,000 or so distinct CDR3 sequences. The sample consisted of blood T cells: a sorted CD56 or NKG2C T cell subset, CD4+ or CD8+ T cells, or bulk PBMC T cells (not recorded which). These receptor sequences come from a man younger than 35 in good health. Each CDR3 is given with its conserved first and last residue. Fields, in order: CDR3 protein, CDR3 length, V gene, J gene.

CDR3 protein: CASSPPNLLIQPQHF
CDR3 length: 15
V gene: TRBV12-3/TRBV12-4
J gene: TRBJ1-5

CDR3 protein: CASSPYSHYGYTF
CDR3 length: 13
V gene: TRBV7-9
J gene: TRBJ1-2

CDR3 protein: CASSLPTQGYYGYTF
CDR3 length: 15
V gene: TRBV6-1
J gene: TRBJ1-2

CDR3 protein: CASGRDTGELFF
CDR3 length: 12
V gene: TRBV2
J gene: TRBJ2-2

CDR3 protein: CASSIGTGAQETQYF
CDR3 length: 15
V gene: TRBV19
J gene: TRBJ2-5

CDR3 protein: CASSPGTGLYYEQYF
CDR3 length: 15
V gene: TRBV12-3/TRBV12-4
J gene: TRBJ2-7

CDR3 protein: CASSPPEQTISGANVLTF
CDR3 length: 18
V gene: TRBV4-2
J gene: TRBJ2-6

CDR3 protein: CASSLALPRDTGELFF
CDR3 length: 16
V gene: TRBV7-9
J gene: TRBJ2-2

CDR3 protein: CASSLALVGSSSYNEQFF
CDR3 length: 18
V gene: TRBV5-1
J gene: TRBJ2-1

CDR3 protein: CSVELLAGNLISTDTQYF
CDR3 length: 18
V gene: TRBV29-1
J gene: TRBJ2-3

CDR3 protein: CASSPLRQEASGETQYF
CDR3 length: 17
V gene: TRBV12-3/TRBV12-4
J gene: TRBJ2-5

CDR3 protein: CASSLDEVAQGYTQYF
CDR3 length: 16
V gene: TRBV12-3/TRBV12-4
J gene: TRBJ2-5

CDR3 protein: CASSPISGRGHNEQFF
CDR3 length: 16
V gene: TRBV27
J gene: TRBJ2-1

CDR3 protein: CASSASGTENIQYF
CDR3 length: 14
V gene: TRBV9
J gene: TRBJ2-4

CDR3 protein: CASSLNRGIGIQYF
CDR3 length: 14
V gene: TRBV12-3/TRBV12-4
J gene: TRBJ2-4

CDR3 protein: CASSLDSGMAKNIQYF
CDR3 length: 16
V gene: TRBV5-1
J gene: TRBJ2-4

CDR3 protein: CASSGRGAKNIQYF
CDR3 length: 14
V gene: TRBV25-1
J gene: TRBJ2-4

CDR3 protein: CSVDAGTSGISEQFF
CDR3 length: 15
V gene: TRBV29-1
J gene: TRBJ2-1

CDR3 protein: CASKASGNTDTQYF
CDR3 length: 14
V gene: TRBV5-1
J gene: TRBJ2-3

CDR3 protein: CASNPTMTGYGANVLTF
CDR3 length: 17
V gene: TRBV11-2
J gene: TRBJ2-6

CDR3 protein: CASSSDRVYDNEQFF
CDR3 length: 15
V gene: TRBV28
J gene: TRBJ2-1

CDR3 protein: CATSRQYEQFF
CDR3 length: 11
V gene: TRBV15
J gene: TRBJ2-1

CDR3 protein: CSAIGQGTGELFF
CDR3 length: 13
V gene: TRBV20-1
J gene: TRBJ2-2

CDR3 protein: CASSQPSSDNEQFF
CDR3 length: 14
V gene: TRBV4-1
J gene: TRBJ2-1

CDR3 protein: CASLEGGAYNEQFF
CDR3 length: 14
V gene: TRBV28
J gene: TRBJ2-1

CDR3 protein: CASSRDHREQYF
CDR3 length: 12
V gene: TRBV7-9
J gene: TRBJ2-3

CDR3 protein: CASSTQLAGFYNEQFF
CDR3 length: 16
V gene: TRBV19
J gene: TRBJ2-1

CDR3 protein: CSARRLAGGGNIQYF
CDR3 length: 15
V gene: TRBV20-1
J gene: TRBJ2-4

CDR3 protein: CASRTRGVVYNEQFF
CDR3 length: 15
V gene: TRBV6-1
J gene: TRBJ2-1

CDR3 protein: CSVETGFTYEQYF
CDR3 length: 13
V gene: TRBV29-1
J gene: TRBJ2-7

CDR3 protein: CASRNEGASGLKQFF
CDR3 length: 15
V gene: TRBV6-1
J gene: TRBJ2-1

CDR3 protein: CASSGGLAGGPEQYF
CDR3 length: 15
V gene: TRBV5-1
J gene: TRBJ2-7

CDR3 protein: CASRPQRKAYEQYF
CDR3 length: 14
V gene: TRBV12-3/TRBV12-4
J gene: TRBJ2-7

CDR3 protein: CASRLTGRNQPQHF
CDR3 length: 14
V gene: TRBV27
J gene: TRBJ1-5

CDR3 protein: CASSLKRGETIAKNIQYF
CDR3 length: 18
V gene: TRBV11-2
J gene: TRBJ2-4

CDR3 protein: CATSDLPRDRINTGELFF
CDR3 length: 18
V gene: TRBV24-1
J gene: TRBJ2-2

CDR3 protein: CASSAEYLDEQFF
CDR3 length: 13
V gene: TRBV9
J gene: TRBJ2-1

CDR3 protein: CASSLTGGYYNEQFF
CDR3 length: 15
V gene: TRBV5-1
J gene: TRBJ2-1

CDR3 protein: CSVSNREMNTEAFF
CDR3 length: 14
V gene: TRBV29-1
J gene: TRBJ1-1